This T cell receptor (beta chain) was observed in a study of shared clonotypes between healthy human individuals. The junction had 8 bases not matched to a gene; V was cut back by 4 bases and J by 7 bases. Germline V CDR1 and CDR2: SGHAT, FQNNGV. CDR3 size: 15 residues. Researchers ran the assay at a deep level. Assay: immunoSEQ multiplex PCR; the TCRdb copy retains only in-frame clones and omits some. Here the sample spans around 600,000 clones, about 98% being singletons. Naive CD8 cells comprised CD45RO-negative, CCR7-positively selected cells, excluding terminally differentiated effector memory CD45RA+ cells.

The J gene is TRBJ2-1, the V gene TRBV11-2; 9 bases match TRBD2. The sequence was collected from a man aged 25-45 years in good health. Material for sequencing was naive CD8+ T cells sorted from blood. The CDR3 DNA reads as TGTGCCAGCAGCTCGACTAGCGGAGAAGGTAATGAGCAGTTCTTC. Translating gives CASSSTSGEGNEQFF.